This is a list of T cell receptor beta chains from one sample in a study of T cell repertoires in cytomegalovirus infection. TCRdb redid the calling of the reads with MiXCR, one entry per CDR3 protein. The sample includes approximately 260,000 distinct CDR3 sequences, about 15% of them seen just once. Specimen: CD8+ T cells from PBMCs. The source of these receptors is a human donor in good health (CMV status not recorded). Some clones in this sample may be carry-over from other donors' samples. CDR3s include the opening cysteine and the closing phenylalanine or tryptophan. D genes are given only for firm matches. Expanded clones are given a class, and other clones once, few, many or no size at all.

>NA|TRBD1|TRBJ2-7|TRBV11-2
TGTGCCAGCAGCTATTCTACAGGGGCCTACGAGCAGTACTTC
CASSYSTGAYEQYF
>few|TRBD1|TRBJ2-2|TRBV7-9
TGTGCCAGCAGCTCATCGGGACAGGAAAACACCGGGGAGCTGTTTTTT
CASSSSGQENTGELFF
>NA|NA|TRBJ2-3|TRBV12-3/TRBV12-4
TGTGCCAGCAGTTTAAGTGGACAGAGCACAGATACGCAGTATTTT
CASSLSGQSTDTQYF
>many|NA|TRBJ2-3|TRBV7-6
TGTGCCAGCAGTAACGGGGGGCCATCAACCGATACGCAGTATTTT
CASSNGGPSTDTQYF
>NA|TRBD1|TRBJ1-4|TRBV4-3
TGCGCCAGCAGCCAAGGGATGACAGGGGGTAATGAAAAACTGTTTTTT
CASSQGMTGGNEKLFF
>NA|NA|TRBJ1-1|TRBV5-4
TGTGCCAGCAGCCGCCTTACGAACACTGAAGCTTTCTTT
CASSRLTNTEAFF
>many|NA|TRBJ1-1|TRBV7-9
TGTGCCAGCAGGTACCCCGCAGGGAACACTGAAGCTTTCTTT
CASRYPAGNTEAFF
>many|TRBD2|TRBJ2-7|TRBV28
TGTGCCAGCAGTTTGTTGGGCGGGGGCTCCTACGAGCAGTACTTC
CASSLLGGGSYEQYF
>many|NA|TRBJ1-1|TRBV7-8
TGTGCCAGCAGCCCCTCGGGAACTACTGAAGCTTTCTTT
CASSPSGTTEAFF
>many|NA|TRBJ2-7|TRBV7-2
TGTGCCAGCAGCTTAGAGGTTAACGTTTACGAGCAGTACTTC
CASSLEVNVYEQYF
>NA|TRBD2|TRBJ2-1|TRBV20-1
TGCAGTGCTAGAGACCCCGATCGAAGCGGGGAGACCAATGAGCAGTTCTTC
CSARDPDRSGETNEQFF
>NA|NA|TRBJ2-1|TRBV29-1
TGCAGCGTTGATGGCCTCATGGCCAGTGAGCAGTTCTTC
CSVDGLMASEQFF
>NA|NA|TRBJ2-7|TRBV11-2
TGTGCCAGCAGCTTTTCCGAGGGTCCCCCCTACGAGCAGTACTTC
CASSFSEGPPYEQYF
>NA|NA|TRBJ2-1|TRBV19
TGTGCCAGTAGTATAGGAGAAGGGGCTCTCGAGCAGTTCTTC
CASSIGEGALEQFF
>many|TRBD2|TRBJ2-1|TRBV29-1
TGCAGCGTTGAGGGGTGGACTAGCGGGGGGCCTACCTCCTACAATGAGCAGTTCTTC
CSVEGWTSGGPTSYNEQFF
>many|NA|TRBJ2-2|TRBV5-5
TGTGCCAGCAGATCTGAGGCGGGCGGGGAGCTGTTTTTT
CASRSEAGGELFF
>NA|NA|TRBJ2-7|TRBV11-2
TGTGCCAGCAGCCGCCAGGACATGTACGGGGCCGGATACGAGCAGTACTTC
CASSRQDMYGAGYEQYF
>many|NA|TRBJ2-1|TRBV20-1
TGCAGTGCTAGAGATAGCGTCTATCTGGGGTCTGAGCAGTTCTTC
CSARDSVYLGSEQFF
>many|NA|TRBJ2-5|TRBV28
TGTGCCAGCAGCACTCCCGGGAGAAGAGAGACCCAGTACTTC
CASSTPGRRETQYF
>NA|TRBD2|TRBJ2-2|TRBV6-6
TGTGCCAGCAGTTACTCCCGGACTAGCGGGGCCACCGGGGAGCTGTTTTTT
CASSYSRTSGATGELFF
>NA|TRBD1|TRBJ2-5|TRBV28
TGTGCCAGCAGTACGCAAGACAGGGCCCAAGAGACCCAGTACTTC
CASSTQDRAQETQYF
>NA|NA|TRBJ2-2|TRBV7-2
TGTGCCAGCAGCTTCCACTTAACGTCAACCGGGGAGCTGTTTTTT
CASSFHLTSTGELFF
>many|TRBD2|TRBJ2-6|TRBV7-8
TGTGCCAGCAGCCCCGCGGGGGGACAACTATTTTCTGGGGCCAACGTCCTGACTTTC
CASSPAGGQLFSGANVLTF
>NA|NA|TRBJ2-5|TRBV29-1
TGCAGCGATCGTGAGGCGGTATCGTGGACCCAGTACTTC
CSDREAVSWTQYF
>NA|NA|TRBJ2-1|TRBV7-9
TGTGCCAGCAGCTTTTGGGGGGCCGACTACAATGAGCAGTTCTTC
CASSFWGADYNEQFF
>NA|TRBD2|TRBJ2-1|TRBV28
TGTGCCAGCAGTTTTTCTAGCGGGGGGGTAATCAATGAGCAGTTCTTC
CASSFSSGGVINEQFF
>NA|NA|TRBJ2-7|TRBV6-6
TGTGCCAGCAGTTACTCGGTCCGGGGCAGCAGCTACGAGCAGTACTTC
CASSYSVRGSSYEQYF
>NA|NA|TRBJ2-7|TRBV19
TGTGCCAGTAGTGTGTCGGCAAGGACAGAAGTACGATTAAAGCAGTACTTC
CASSVSARTEVRLKQYF
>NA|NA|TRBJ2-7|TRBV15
TGTGCCACCAGCAGAGGTTCTAGCGCGACCTACGAGCAGTACTTC
CATSRGSSATYEQYF
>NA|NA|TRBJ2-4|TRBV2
TGTGCCAGCAGCCCCGGACAGTTAGCCAAAAACATTCAGTACTTC
CASSPGQLAKNIQYF
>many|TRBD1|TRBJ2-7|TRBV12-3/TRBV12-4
TGTGCCAGCAGTTTCAGACAGGGGGCCTACGAGCAGTACTTC
CASSFRQGAYEQYF
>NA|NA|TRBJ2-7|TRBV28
TGTGCCAGCAGAGCGGACGACTCCTACGAGCAGTACTTC
CASRADDSYEQYF
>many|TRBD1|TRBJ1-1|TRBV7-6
TGTGCCAGCAGCCCAGGGGGCCTTCCTTCTTTCTTT
CASSPGGLPSFF
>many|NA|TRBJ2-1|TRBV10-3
TGTGCCGTCTGGCAGGGGGGCTTAGACAATGAGCAGTTCTTC
CAVWQGGLDNEQFF
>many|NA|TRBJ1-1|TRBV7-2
TGTGCCAGCAGCTTACACTTGAACACTGAAGCTTTCTTT
CASSLHLNTEAFF
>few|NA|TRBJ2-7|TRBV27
TGTGCCAGCAGGCCAACGCGCTACGAGCAGTACTTC
CASRPTRYEQYF
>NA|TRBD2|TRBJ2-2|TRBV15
TGTGCTGCGGGGGAATTGAACACCGGGGAGCTGTTTTTT
CAAGELNTGELFF
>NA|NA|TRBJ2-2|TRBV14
TGTGCCTGCAGCCAAGATTTTGCACTGGAGTATACCGGGGAGCTGTTTTTT
CACSQDFALEYTGELFF
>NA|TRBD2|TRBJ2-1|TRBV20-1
TGCAGTGCCCCCCGCGGGAGCTCCTACAATGAGCAGTTCTTC
CSAPRGSSYNEQFF
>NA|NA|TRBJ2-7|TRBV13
TGTGCCAGCAGCTTAGTCCGGGGTTCGTCCGAGCAGTACTTC
CASSLVRGSSEQYF
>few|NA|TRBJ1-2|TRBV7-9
TGTGCCAGCAGCCACACGGCCTCGGGAGTCTATGGCTACACCTTC
CASSHTASGVYGYTF
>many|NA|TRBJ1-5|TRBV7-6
TGTGCCAGCAGCTTAGCGGGAGGGGTTCAGCCCCAGCATTTT
CASSLAGGVQPQHF
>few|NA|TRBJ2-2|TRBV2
TGTGCCAGCAGTGAAACCGCCAGGGGCACCGGGGAGCTGTTTTTT
CASSETARGTGELFF
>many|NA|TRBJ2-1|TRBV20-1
TGCAGTGCTAGAGGGGAGGGGGACAATGAGCAGTTCTTC
CSARGEGDNEQFF
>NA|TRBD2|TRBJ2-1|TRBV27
TGTGCCAGCAGTTTATCGGGACTAGCGACATACAATGAGCAGTTCTTC
CASSLSGLATYNEQFF
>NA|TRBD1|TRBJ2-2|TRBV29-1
TGCAGCGTTGAGCCGACAGGGGGGGACACCGGGGAGCTGTTTTTT
CSVEPTGGDTGELFF
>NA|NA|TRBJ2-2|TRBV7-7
TGTGCTAGCAGCCAAACAGGGTTGAACACCGGGGAGCTGTTTTTT
CASSQTGLNTGELFF
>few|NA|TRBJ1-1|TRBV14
TGTGCCAGCAGCCAAGTTTTGGGAGGGGGGCCGAACACTGAAGCTTTCTTT
CASSQVLGGGPNTEAFF
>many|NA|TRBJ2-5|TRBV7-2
TGTGCCAGCAGCCCGGACGGAGCGGGGACCCAGTACTTC
CASSPDGAGTQYF